This T cell receptor (beta chain) appears in the sequencing data of a study of cytomegalovirus exposure and HLA in healthy donors (dated by TCRdb to the late 2010s). Regarding the research as a whole: According to an earlier analysis of 587 of the donors, about 179 million T cells yielded over 100 million unique TCR beta sequences and more than 250 Gb of sequence data. Approximately 330 gigabases of sequencing data and around 80 million unique TCR sequences made up an early release that covered 640 HLA-typed donors. Among the approximately 400 genotyped donors, around 81% belonged to the genetic ancestry cluster associated with self-reported Caucasian donors. The study was designed to test whether signatures of past pathogen exposure could be identified by cataloging public T cell receptors. Using immunosequencing, the study profiled T cell repertoires from about 650 subjects and related those repertoires to cytomegalovirus serostatus. A separate validation cohort of over 95 different subjects was used in addition to the roughly 700-subject first cohort. High-throughput TCR immunosequencing, statistical association of individual TCRs with disease status, and machine learning were combined to predict cytomegalovirus infection status. A later analysis re-examined previously published TCR beta repertoires from just over 650 donors and added high-resolution HLA genotyping to investigate patterns of TCR occurrence. Rather than drawing on any new phenotypic data, the later analysis identified candidate immune exposures from TCR beta sequences and the way those sequences occurred across donors. To decide whether each TCR beta V gene segment behaved as functional or pseudogenic, an earlier analysis of several hundred of the donors relied on high-throughput TCR beta sequencing. Donor age, sex, ethnicity and CMV serostatus were compiled alongside the repertoire data. Genome-wide SNP genotypes for about 65% of the 666 donors were used in a later genetic analysis, which treated that subset as a discovery cohort. All discovery cohort repertoires had been generated on a single sequencing platform. Class I and class II HLA loci were covered by the typing at four-digit resolution. Typing coverage differed by locus: A, B, C, DRB1 and DQB1 were typed in about 620-630 donors, DQA1 in around 500, DPA1 in around 600, and DPB1 in just under 490. Roughly 5 DR-DQ haplotypes were handled as single units for association and clustering because linkage in the cohort was strong. Among around 400 genotyped donors of the cohort, an average of around 220,000 unique TCR beta nucleotide sequences was sequenced per donor, of which about 18% were non-productive.

Library preparation was by the immunoSEQ multiplex PCR assay. A mixture of 60 forward primers for TCR Vbeta segments and 13 reverse primers for TCR Jbeta segments was used in the multiplex PCR. A multiplex PCR assay on genomic DNA amplified the CDR3 region of rearranged TCR beta genes. The amplified TCR beta libraries were sequenced on the Illumina HiSeq System as 87-base-pair reads. The published analysis was carried out like this. In a later analysis, tens of millions of unique TCR beta chains were counted across the 500 to 850 repertoires, and approximately 11 million of these chains were shared by at least two donors. Raw reads were error-corrected and collapsed into unique sequences with a nearest-neighbor algorithm that merged closely related sequences to remove PCR and sequencing errors. CDR3 sequences were aligned to IMGT reference sequences to assign V, D and J gene segments. For a sequence to be retained, a match of at least six nucleotides to both a V gene segment and a J gene segment was required. Rearrangements were classified as productive when the CDR3 lacked stop codons and remained in frame with V and J, and all other rearrangements were classified as non-productive. Following IMGT convention, CDR3 was defined as the stretch from the second conserved V-encoded cysteine to the conserved J-encoded phenylalanine. Sequences without an unambiguous match to a single V gene segment were excluded from the earlier analysis of about 600 of the donors. An earlier analysis of several hundred of the donors classified V segments as functional when productive rearrangements were above 56.7% and as segregating when the standard deviation between donors was above 5%. A statistical classification framework was developed to diagnose cytomegalovirus status using the catalog of TCR beta chain sequences. In a later analysis, TCR nucleotide sequences were compared against IMGT/GENE-DB human TR gene sequences so that V and J genes could be assigned. In a later analysis, CDR3 sequences and most-parsimonious VDJ recombination scenarios were assigned using the TCRdist pipeline. In a later analysis, every TCR beta chain was defined by the combination of its CDR3 amino acid sequence and its V-gene family, and reads without a unique V-gene family were dropped. As a way to deal with suspected cross-contamination and a sequencing artifact, a later analysis dropped 500 to 700 nucleotide sequences that were highly shared and had low generation probability. In a later analysis, a clonal expansion index was calculated for each public chain from normalized within-repertoire ranks of inferred template counts. In a later analysis, generation probabilities were computed using a VDJ recombination model fitted to out-of-frame rearrangements, and the results were checked against IGoR. In a later analysis, hypergeometric tests were used to score TCR-TCR, TCR-HLA and TCR-CMV co-occurrence, with a repertoire-size bias correction applied to TCR pairs. A later analysis estimated false discovery rates by permuting HLA or CMV assignments 20 times. In a later analysis, co-occurring TCRs were grouped using DBSCAN, and TCRdist sequence similarity was added for clustering within HLA-allele-positive subsets. Repertoires with fewer than 30,000 or more than 120,000 public chains were left out of co-occurrence clustering, as were about 5 repertoires with anomalous nucleotide sharing. The table was pulled from immuneACCESS by TCRdb, which kept in-frame rearrangements only. Such tables lose some clones; where checked, under half of the loss comes from unresolved V genes, and the rest has no known cause. The V and J calls and clone size come from that table; D and trimming were worked out from the DNA. The sample table shows about 19,000 clones, and 84% are seen once. The biggest ten clones account for about a fifth of the sample.

The cohort consisted of more than 650 healthy bone marrow donors. At the time of sampling, every cohort member was nominally healthy, though immune exposures that went unrecorded were likely present. Of the approximately 670 cohort members, 250 to 300 had positive CMV serostatus and 352 had negative CMV serostatus, and CMV serostatus was not recorded for the donor. A peripheral blood sample was provided by each donor, and peripheral blood mononuclear cells were used for TCR beta sequencing. The Qiagen DNeasy Blood Extraction Kit was used to extract genomic DNA from the blood cell samples. Broad study findings and their caveats: A further reported finding was that TCR beta sequences accurately predicted the HLA-A and HLA-B alleles for most subjects in the first cohort. In this cohort, only TCR beta chains were sequenced, and detectable features were limited by the absence of alpha or paired-chain data. In an earlier analysis of about 600 of the donors, most TCR beta V segments appeared in productive rearrangements about 87% or about 30% of the time, broadly matching IMGT annotations. According to a later analysis, parvovirus B19, influenza, CMV and Epstein-Barr virus appeared linked to several top co-occurrence clusters. A later genetic analysis reported fewer N-insertions in productive TCRs among donors in an Asian-associated ancestry cluster than the roughly 700-donor mean. A cluster of highly shared sequence variants was judged likely to be a technical artifact of the sequencing pipeline. In a later analysis, HLA-associated TCR beta chains showed more clonal expansion and lower generation probabilities than non-associated chains that were equally common. Correlated functional status among segregating V segments might be attributable to linkage disequilibrium, but an unknown experimental factor could not be ruled out. Specific HLA alleles were associated with over 15,000 TCR beta sequences at a false discovery rate of 0.05 in a later analysis. The authors suggested that the approach could potentially be extended to other disease states and immunological phenotypes. The classifier was reported to diagnose cytomegalovirus status with high specificity and sensitivity in both the original and validation cohorts. Assigning TCR associations to individual alleles was difficult when HLA alleles, especially DR and DQ, strongly co-occurred. In a later analysis, most CMV-associated TCR beta chains were found to appear HLA-restricted, with HLA associations seemingly driven largely by CMV exposure. Most TCR sequences were observed very rarely across donors, whereas some public TCRs were present in many individuals. Approximately 16 rarely observed V segments, including chromosome 9 orphons, were excluded from the earlier analysis of approximately 500 of the donors because counts were too low. Some IMGT-functional V segments, including TRBV6-2 and TRBV6-3, could not be distinguished by the 87-base-pair reads and were therefore excluded. Because HLA typing was missing for some donors at each locus, association tests included only the typed subset. CMV serostatus was the only immune exposure information available for the cohort. A later genetic analysis associated a missense DCLRE1C variant with V-gene and J-gene trimming of TCR beta chains, and an independent cohort replicated the association. The study listed around 160 TCR beta chains as associated with cytomegalovirus. A later analysis found that TCR association rates varied across HLA loci, with DRB1 alleles showing the most associated TCRs and HLA-C alleles the fewest. The presence/absence analyses assumed that sequencing depth was roughly uniform across donors, and that assumption may not be true. In vitro tests confirmed that a few of the cytomegalovirus-associated TCR beta chains recognize cytomegalovirus antigens.

The cysteine opens and the phenylalanine closes a CDR3 of 14 amino acids. CDR3 DNA is the only sequence kept; it has 42 bases, read in frame from the first base. Reading the germline V gene (reference sequence) gives CDR1 SGHNT and CDR2 YYREEE. Clipping removes 3 bases from V and 6 bases from J, with 4 as the unmatched junction base count. This clone was counted a few times. Its antigen is not yet known. No base quality values were provided; no much bigger clone lies one nucleotide off. Here the chain combines TRBV5-4 and TRBJ1-2; 11 central bases correspond to TRBD1. This clonotype originated in a human donor in good health. The sample comprised PBMCs. The CDR3 has the sequence CASSSGQGANGYTF. The bases are TGTGCCAGCAGCTCCGGACAGGGGGCGAATGGCTACACCTTC.